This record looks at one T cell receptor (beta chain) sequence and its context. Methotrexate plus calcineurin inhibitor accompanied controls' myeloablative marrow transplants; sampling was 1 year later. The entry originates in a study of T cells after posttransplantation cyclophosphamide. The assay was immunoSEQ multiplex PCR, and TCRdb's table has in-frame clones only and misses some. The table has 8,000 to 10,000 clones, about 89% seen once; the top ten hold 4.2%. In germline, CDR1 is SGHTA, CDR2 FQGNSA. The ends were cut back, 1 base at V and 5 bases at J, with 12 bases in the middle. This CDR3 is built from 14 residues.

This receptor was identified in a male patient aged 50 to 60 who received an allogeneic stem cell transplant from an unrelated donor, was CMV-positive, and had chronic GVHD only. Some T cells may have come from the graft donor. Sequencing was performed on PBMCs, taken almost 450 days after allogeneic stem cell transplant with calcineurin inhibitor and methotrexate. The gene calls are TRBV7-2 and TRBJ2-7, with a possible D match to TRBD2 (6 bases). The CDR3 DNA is TGTGCCAGCAGCTTAGACGGGAGTGGTAACGAGCAGTACTTC. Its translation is CASSLDGSGNEQYF.